This T cell receptor (beta chain) was recorded in a study of T cells after yellow fever vaccination. Study observations and caveats: Researchers cautioned that FACS-sorted repertoires could harbor abundant clonotypes contaminating from the bulk population.

Via MiXCR, TCRdb re-called the 5' RACE reads, giving one row per CDR3 protein. The table lists around 310,000 distinct CDR3 sequences, 8.7% of them singletons. Trimming removed 2 bases at V and 2 bases at J, with 10 bases between. The CDR3 covers 15 residues. This clonotype was observed a handful of times. Its antigen is not identified. The TCR sequence derives from a man aged 18 to 29 who received the YFV17D yellow fever vaccine. V and J are TRBV12-3 or TRBV12-4 and TRBJ2-1, with D possibly TRBD1 on 6 matching bases. The source was PBMCs, collected on the day of the first yellow fever vaccination. CDR3 loop: CASSLFRGTYNEQFF. In DNA, the CDR3 is TGTGCCAGCAGTTTATTCAGGGGTACCTACAATGAGCAGTTCTTC.